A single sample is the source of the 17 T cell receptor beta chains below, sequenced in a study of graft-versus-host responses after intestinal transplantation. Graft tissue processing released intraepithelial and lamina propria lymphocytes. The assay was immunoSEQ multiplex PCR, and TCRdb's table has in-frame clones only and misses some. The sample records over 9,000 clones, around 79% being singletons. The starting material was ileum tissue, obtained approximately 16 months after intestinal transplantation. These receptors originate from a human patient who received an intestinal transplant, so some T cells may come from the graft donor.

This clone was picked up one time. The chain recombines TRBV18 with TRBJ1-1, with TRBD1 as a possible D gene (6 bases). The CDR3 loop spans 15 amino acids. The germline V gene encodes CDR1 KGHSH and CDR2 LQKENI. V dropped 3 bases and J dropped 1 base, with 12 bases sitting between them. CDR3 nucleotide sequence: TGTGCCAGCTCACCGGGGGCTGGTTGGAACACTGAAGCTTTCTTT. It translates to CASSPGAGWNTEAFF.

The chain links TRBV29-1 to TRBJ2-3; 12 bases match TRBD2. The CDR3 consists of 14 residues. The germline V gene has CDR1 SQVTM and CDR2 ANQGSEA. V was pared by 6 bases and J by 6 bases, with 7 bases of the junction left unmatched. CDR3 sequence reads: CSVDGLAGKDTQYF. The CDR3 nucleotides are TGCAGCGTCGACGGACTAGCGGGGAAGGATACGCAGTATTTT.

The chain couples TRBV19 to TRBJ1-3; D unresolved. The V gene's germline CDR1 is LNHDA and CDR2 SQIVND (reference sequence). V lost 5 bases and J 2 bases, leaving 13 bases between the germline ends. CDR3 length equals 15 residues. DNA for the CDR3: TGTGCCAGTAGTTTCCAGACCTCTCCTGGAAACACCATATATTTT. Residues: CASSFQTSPGNTIYF.

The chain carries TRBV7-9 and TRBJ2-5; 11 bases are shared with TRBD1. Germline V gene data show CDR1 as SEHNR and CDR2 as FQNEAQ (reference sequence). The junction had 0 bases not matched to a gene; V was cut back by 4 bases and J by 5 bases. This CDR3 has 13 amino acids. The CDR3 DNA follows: TGTGCCAGCAGCTGGGACAGGGGGGAGACCCAGTACTTC. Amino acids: CASSWDRGETQYF.

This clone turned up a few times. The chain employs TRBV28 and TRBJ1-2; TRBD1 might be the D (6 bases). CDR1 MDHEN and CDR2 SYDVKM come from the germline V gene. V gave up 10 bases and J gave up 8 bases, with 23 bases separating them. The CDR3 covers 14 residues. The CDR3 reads CATGVAGVMKGYTF. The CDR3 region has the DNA TGTGCCACAGGCGTGGCAGGGGTTATGAAGGGCTACACCTTC.

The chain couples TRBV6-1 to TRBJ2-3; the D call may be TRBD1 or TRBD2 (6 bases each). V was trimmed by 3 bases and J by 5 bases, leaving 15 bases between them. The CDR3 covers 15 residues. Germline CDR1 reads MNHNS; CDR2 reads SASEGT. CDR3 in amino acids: CASSDRGLQGDTQYF. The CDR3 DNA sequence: TGTGCCAGCAGTGATCGGGGGCTACAGGGAGATACGCAGTATTTT.

The CDR3 bases are TGTGCCAGCAGTGGAGGGACACTCTCCCGGGAAAAACTGTTTTTT. Translated: CASSGGTLSREKLFF. This rearrangement joins TRBV6-6 to TRBJ1-4; weak D call: TRBD1 (6 bases). Trimming removed 5 bases at V and 8 bases at J, with 18 bases between. There are 15 residues in the CDR3. Germline-derived CDR1 and CDR2 are MNHNY and SVGAGI (reference sequence).

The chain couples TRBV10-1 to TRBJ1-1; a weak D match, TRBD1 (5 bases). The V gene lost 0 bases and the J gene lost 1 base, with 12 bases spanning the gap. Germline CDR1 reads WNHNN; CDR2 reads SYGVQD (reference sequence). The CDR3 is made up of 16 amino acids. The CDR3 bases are TGCGCCAGCAGTGAGTCAAGGGGCGCAGGGAACACTGAAGCTTTCTTT. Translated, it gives CASSESRGAGNTEAFF.

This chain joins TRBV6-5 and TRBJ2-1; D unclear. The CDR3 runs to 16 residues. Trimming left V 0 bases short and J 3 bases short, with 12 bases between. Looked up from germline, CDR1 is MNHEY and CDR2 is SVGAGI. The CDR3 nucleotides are TGTGCCAGCAGTTACTCGAAGGCCTACAACTACAATGAGCAGTTCTTC. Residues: CASSYSKAYNYNEQFF.

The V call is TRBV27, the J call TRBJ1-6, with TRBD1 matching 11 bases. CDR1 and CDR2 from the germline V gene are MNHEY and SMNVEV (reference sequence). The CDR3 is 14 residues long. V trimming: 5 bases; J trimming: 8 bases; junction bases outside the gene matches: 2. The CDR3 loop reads CASSRTGGHSPLHF. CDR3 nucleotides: TGTGCCAGCAGTAGGACAGGGGGCCATTCACCCCTCCACTTT.

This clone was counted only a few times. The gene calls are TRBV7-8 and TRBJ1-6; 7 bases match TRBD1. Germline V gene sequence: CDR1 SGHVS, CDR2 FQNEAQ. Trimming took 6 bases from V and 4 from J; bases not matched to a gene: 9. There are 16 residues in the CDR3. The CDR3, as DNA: TGTGCCAGCAGTCACCAGGGGGGTGGATATAATTCACCCCTCCACTTT. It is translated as CASSHQGGGYNSPLHF.

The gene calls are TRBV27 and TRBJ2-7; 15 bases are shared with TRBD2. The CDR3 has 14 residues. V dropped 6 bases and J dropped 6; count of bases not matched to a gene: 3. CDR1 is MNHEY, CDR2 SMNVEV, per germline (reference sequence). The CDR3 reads CASSWTSGGGEQYF. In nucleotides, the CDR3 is TGTGCCAGCAGCTGGACTAGCGGGGGGGGCGAGCAGTACTTC.

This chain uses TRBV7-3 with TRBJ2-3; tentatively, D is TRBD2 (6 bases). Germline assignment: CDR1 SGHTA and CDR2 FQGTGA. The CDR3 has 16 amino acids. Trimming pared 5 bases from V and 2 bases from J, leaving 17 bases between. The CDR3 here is CASSNMGSGLTDTQYF. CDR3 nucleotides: TGTGCCAGCAGCAACATGGGTAGCGGTCTCACAGATACGCAGTATTTT.

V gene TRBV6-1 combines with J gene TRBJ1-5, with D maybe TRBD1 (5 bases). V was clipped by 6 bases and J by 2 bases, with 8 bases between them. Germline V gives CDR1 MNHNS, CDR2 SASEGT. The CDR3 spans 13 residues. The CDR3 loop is CASRATGNQPQHF. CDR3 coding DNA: TGTGCCAGCAGGGCGACAGGCAATCAGCCCCAGCATTTT.

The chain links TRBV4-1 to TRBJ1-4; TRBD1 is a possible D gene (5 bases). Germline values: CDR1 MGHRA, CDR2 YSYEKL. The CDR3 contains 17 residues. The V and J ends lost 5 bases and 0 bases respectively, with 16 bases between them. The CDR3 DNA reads TGCGCCAGCAGCTCCCCAGGGACCCTTGCAACTAATGAAAAACTGTTTTTT. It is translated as CASSSPGTLATNEKLFF.

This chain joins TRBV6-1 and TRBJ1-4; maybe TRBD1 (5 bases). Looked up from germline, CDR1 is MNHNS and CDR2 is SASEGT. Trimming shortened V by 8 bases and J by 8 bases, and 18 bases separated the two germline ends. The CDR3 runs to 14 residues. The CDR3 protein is CASGRVGGTEKLFF. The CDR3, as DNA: TGTGCCAGCGGCAGGGTCGGCGGGACGGAAAAACTGTTTTTT.

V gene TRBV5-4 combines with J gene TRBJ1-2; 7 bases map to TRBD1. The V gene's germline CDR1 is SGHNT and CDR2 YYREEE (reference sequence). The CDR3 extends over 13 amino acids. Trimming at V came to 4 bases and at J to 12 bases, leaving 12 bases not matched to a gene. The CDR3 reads CASSTETGTSHTF. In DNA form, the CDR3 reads TGTGCCAGCAGCACCGAGACAGGGACGAGCCACACCTTC.